The entry below describes one T cell receptor (beta chain). This sample is drawn from a study of blood T cell repertoires in COVID-19. On the study more broadly: Donors in the United States, Italy and Spain gave samples during acute or convalescent COVID-19. PBMCs, B-cell-depleted T cells, or T cells provided the cDNA or gDNA that made up the material.

Per the original methods: Reference gene primer amplification yielded estimated nucleated cell counts. Assay: immunoSEQ multiplex PCR; the TCRdb copy retains only in-frame clones and omits some. V and J calls and clone size are those listed in that table; D and trimming were worked out from the DNA. The table records around 260,000 clones, approximately 86% of them present only once. J was trimmed by 5 bases and V by 2 bases; bases with no gene match: 3. The CDR3 is 14 amino acids. CDR1 and CDR2 from the germline V gene are SGHKS and YYEKEE (reference sequence). What was sequenced was peripheral blood. The V call is TRBV5-5, the J call TRBJ1-2; 10 bases line up with TRBD1. This sequence was found in a man aged 40-49 years who had recovered from COVID-19. The CDR3 sequence: CASSFGTGVYGYTF. CDR3 coding DNA: TGTGCCAGCAGCTTCGGGACAGGGGTATATGGCTACACCTTC.